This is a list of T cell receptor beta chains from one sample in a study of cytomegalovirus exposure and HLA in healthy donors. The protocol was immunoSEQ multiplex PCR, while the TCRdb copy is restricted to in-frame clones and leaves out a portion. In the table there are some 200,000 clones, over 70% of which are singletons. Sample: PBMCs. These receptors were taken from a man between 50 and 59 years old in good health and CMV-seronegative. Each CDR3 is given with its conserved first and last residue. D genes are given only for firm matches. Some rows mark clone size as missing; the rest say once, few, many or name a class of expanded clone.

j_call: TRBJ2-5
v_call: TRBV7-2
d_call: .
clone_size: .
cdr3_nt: TGTGCCAGCAGCTTAGGCAGACAAGAGACCCAGTACTTC
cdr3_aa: CASSLGRQETQYF

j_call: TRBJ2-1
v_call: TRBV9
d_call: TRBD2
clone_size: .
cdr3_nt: TGTGCCAGCAGCGCTACTAGCGGGGGATACAATGAGCAGTTCTTC
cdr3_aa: CASSATSGGYNEQFF

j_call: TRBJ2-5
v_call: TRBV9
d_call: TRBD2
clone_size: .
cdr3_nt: TGTGCCAGCAGCGTAAGCGGGGTGGGGGAGACCCAGTACTTC
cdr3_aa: CASSVSGVGETQYF

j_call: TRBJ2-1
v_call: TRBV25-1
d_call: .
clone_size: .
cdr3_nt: TGTGCCAGCAGTGAGGACTGGGTGGGTGAGCAGTTCTTC
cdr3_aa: CASSEDWVGEQFF

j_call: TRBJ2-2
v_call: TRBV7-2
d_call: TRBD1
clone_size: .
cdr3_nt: TGTGCCAGCAACACAGGGGGCCGGAGCACCGGGGAGCTGTTTTTT
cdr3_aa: CASNTGGRSTGELFF

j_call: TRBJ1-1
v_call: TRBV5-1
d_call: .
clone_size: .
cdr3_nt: TGCGCCAGCAGCTTGGCTGGGGGCGGTCAGGCTTTCTTT
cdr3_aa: CASSLAGGGQAFF

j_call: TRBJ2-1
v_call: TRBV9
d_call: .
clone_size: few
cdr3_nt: TGTGCCAGCAGCGCCAACTTCGGGGGTTCTTGGAATGAGCAGTTCTTC
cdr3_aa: CASSANFGGSWNEQFF

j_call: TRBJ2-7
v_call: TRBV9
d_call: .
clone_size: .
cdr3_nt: TGTGCCAGCAGCCCCCGGGGGGCGGGGCACGAGCAGTACTTC
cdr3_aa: CASSPRGAGHEQYF

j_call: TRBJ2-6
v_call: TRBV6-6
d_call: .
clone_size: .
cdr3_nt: TGTGCCAGCAGGAGGGCCCTTCGGTCTGGGGCCAACGTCCTGACTTTC
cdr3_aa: CASRRALRSGANVLTF

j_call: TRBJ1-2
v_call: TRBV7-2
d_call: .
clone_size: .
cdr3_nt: TGTGCCAGCAGCGGCGCGGCCCACGGCTACACCTTC
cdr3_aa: CASSGAAHGYTF

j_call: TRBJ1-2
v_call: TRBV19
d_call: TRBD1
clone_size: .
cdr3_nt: TGTGCCGCAGGGGGCTGGTTTGCTGGCTACACCTTC
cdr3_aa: CAAGGWFAGYTF

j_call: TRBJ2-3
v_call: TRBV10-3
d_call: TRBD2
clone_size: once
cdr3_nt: TGTGCCATCAGAGGGACTAGGGCAGATACGCAGTATTTT
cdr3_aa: CAIRGTRADTQYF

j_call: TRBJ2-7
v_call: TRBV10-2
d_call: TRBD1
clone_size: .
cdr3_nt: TGCGCCAGCTTCCCGGGACAGGGGTACTACGAGCAGTACTTC
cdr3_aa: CASFPGQGYYEQYF

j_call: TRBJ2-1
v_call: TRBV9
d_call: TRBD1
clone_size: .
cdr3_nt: TGTGCCAGCAGTGTAGGGACAGCCGCCTCCTACAATGAGCAGTTCTTC
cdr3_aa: CASSVGTAASYNEQFF

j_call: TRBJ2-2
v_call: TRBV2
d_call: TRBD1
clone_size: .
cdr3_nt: TGTGCCAGCCGACAAAGGGGGCCGGGCACCGGGGAGCTGTTTTTT
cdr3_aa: CASRQRGPGTGELFF

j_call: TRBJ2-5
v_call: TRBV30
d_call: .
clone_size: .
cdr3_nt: TGTGCCTGGAGCATCGTCAGGAACCAAGAGACCCAGTACTTC
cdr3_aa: CAWSIVRNQETQYF

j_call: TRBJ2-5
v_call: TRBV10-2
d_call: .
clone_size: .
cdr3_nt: TGCGCCATAGAGGAGACCCAGTACTTC
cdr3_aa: CAIEETQYF

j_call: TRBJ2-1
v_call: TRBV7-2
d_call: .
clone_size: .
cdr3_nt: TGTGCCAGCATCCCGCAGGTGTACAATGAGCAGTTCTTC
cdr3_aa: CASIPQVYNEQFF

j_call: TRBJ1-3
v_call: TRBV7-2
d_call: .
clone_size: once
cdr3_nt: TGTGCCAGCAGCTTAGCGAGTAACGGTGGAAACACCATATATTTT
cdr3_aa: CASSLASNGGNTIYF

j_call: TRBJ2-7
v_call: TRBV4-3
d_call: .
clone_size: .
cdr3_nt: TGCGCCAGCAGCCAAGACTGGGCTAGCTCTTCCTACGAGCAGTACTTC
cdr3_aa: CASSQDWASSSYEQYF